This T cell receptor beta chain was documented in a study of blood T cell repertoires in COVID-19 (dated by TCRdb to the early 2020s). Study-level background: Samples covering the acute and convalescent phases of COVID-19 were provided by collaborators in the United States, Italy and Spain. Deeply sampled blood TCRbeta repertoires from subjects exposed to, actively infected with, or recovered from COVID-19 were included in the dataset. Samples were obtained from the ongoing ImmuneRACE study (first 160 participants) and from 1,000 to 1,500 subjects provided by 6 global collaborators. The prospective study material was composed of cDNA or gDNA derived from T cells, B-cell-depleted T cells, or PBMCs. Where HLA class I and class II types were available, the types were taken from metadata supplied by the sample provider, not from assay-based typing. Nearly every sample came with metadata listing a de-identified subject ID, COVID-19 status, age in years and sex. The repertoires were released in a freely available public database meant as a resource for research on the immune response to SARS-CoV-2.

In Seattle, one collaborating source enrolled patients while the infection was active and tracked those patients longitudinally over the course of disease. Whole blood was collected in K2EDTA tubes by collaborating institutions according to the institutions' own protocols. Collaborator samples were shipped for TCRbeta analysis as frozen whole blood, isolated PBMCs, or DNA extracted from either sample type. CDR1 MNHEY and CDR2 SVGAGI are derived from the germline V gene. Inclusive of the bounding cysteine and phenylalanine, the CDR3 is 13 residues long. Only the CDR3 DNA stays, 39 bases, in frame from base 1. A distance of 8 bases separates the germline ends of V and J, which lose 0 bases and 5 bases respectively. To note about this clone: The target of this receptor is not known. No much larger clonotype is one base removed from it; base qualities were not supplied.

TCRbeta CDR3 regions were amplified from genomic DNA by means of the immunoSEQ Assay, a bias-controlled multiplex PCR. The original pipeline was this. The number of nucleated cells in each sample was estimated by amplification of reference gene primers within the assay. To quantify the absolute abundance of each unique TCRbeta CDR3 rearrangement, sequence reads were collapsed and filtered. For each sample, productive Simpson clonality was calculated as the square root of Simpson's diversity index over productive rearrangements. The table was pulled from immuneACCESS by TCRdb, which kept in-frame rearrangements only. Such tables lose some clones; where checked, under half of the loss comes from unresolved V genes, and the rest has no known cause. The DNA was the basis for D and trimming; V, J and clone size are from that table. The sample data list roughly 500,000 clones, and about 88% of these were observed just once. The ten largest account for around 0.92% of the sample.

Summary of the overall study and its limitations: The quantity of clinical and demographic metadata differed by source and by participant and was supplied without curation.

The material sequenced was peripheral blood. The sequence came from a man aged 18 to 29 with COVID-19, enrolled during active disease. The V and J segments used are TRBV6-5 and TRBJ2-7, with no confidently assigned D gene. The nucleotides read TGTGCCAGCAGTTACTCCCAGATCGACGAGCAGTACTTC. The resulting protein is CASSYSQIDEQYF.